Listed here are 18 T cell receptor beta chains from one sample, sequenced in a study of vaccination and CD4 T cells after COVID-19 (dated by TCRdb to between 2021 and 2024). The time point label for this specimen denotes: late sampling 161 to 241 days after vaccination in three convalescent patients. The method was PCR. The listed sequencing device is Illumina iSeq 100. In TCRdb, the public reads were trimmed at Q25 with fastp and aligned with MiXCR, with productive beta chains retained. Entries are consolidated by CDR3 protein sequence, retaining the most common genes and DNA. This sample is represented by 26,000 or so distinct CDR3 sequences; 50% of them were singletons. 5.8% of the sample comes from the top ten. The sequencing used CD4+ T cells from blood, collected about 7 months after SARS-CoV-2 vaccination. Receptor source: a human donor who had recovered from COVID-19.

The CDR3: CASSHNGPLMVEQFF. CDR3 DNA sequence: TGTGCCAGCAGCCATAACGGGCCTCTCATGGTGGAGCAGTTCTTC. This rearrangement joins TRBV7-9 to TRBJ2-1; no clear D. The germline V and J ends were trimmed by 5 bases and 10 bases, with 21 bases remaining between them. Germline CDR1 and CDR2: SEHNR and FQNEAQ (reference sequence). The length of the CDR3 is 15 residues.

This chain uses TRBV7-8 with TRBJ2-1, with D unclear. The CDR3 length is 16 residues. Germline V gene data show CDR1 as SGHVS and CDR2 as FQNEAQ. Trimming shortened V by 0 bases and J by 9 bases, and 18 bases separated the two germline ends. The CDR3 DNA reads TGTGCCAGCAGCTTAGCGCTAGGGATATCGTCCTCTGAGCAGTTCTTC. Protein sequence: CASSLALGISSSEQFF.

This clonotype was counted between two and nine times. The V call is TRBV2, the J call TRBJ2-5; D is ambiguous. Matching the DNA end better, TRBJ2-7 makes the J call doubtful. CDR1 is SNHLY, CDR2 FYNNEI, per germline. The CDR3 is 13 amino acids. The CDR3 protein is CARSRDGSYEQYF. The CDR3 DNA reads as TGTGCCAGGTCGAGAGACGGATCCTACGAGCAGTACTTC.

The rearrangement joins TRBV20-1 to TRBJ2-7, with 8 bases that match TRBD1. The CDR3 is 14 amino acids. Losses at the gene ends were 5 bases for V and 7 bases for J; bases not matched to a gene: 13. Germline V gene sequence: CDR1 DFQATT, CDR2 SNEGSKA (reference sequence). The CDR3 DNA follows: TGCAGTGCTCGCCCCGCGGGACAGGACCTGGAGCAGTACTTC. The encoded protein is CSARPAGQDLEQYF.

The J gene is TRBJ1-2, the V gene TRBV7-9; the D gene is possibly TRBD1 (5 bases). The germline V gene has CDR1 SEHNR and CDR2 FQNEAQ (reference sequence). There are 15 residues in the CDR3. V lost 1 base and J 4 bases, leaving 13 bases between the germline ends. The CDR3 reads CASSLDWERGYGYTF. CDR3 nucleotide sequence: TGTGCCAGCAGCTTAGATTGGGAAAGGGGCTATGGCTACACCTTC.

There are a few counts of this clonotype. This chain joins TRBV7-9 and TRBJ1-1; D might be TRBD1 (6 bases). V dropped 5 bases and J dropped 1 base, with 11 bases sitting between them. CDR1 and CDR2 (germline): SEHNR, FQNEAQ (reference sequence). The CDR3 is made up of 14 amino acids. CDR3 nucleotide sequence: TGTGCCAGCAGCCTACAGGGTCGGAACACTGAAGCTTTCTTT. It yields the protein CASSLQGRNTEAFF.

The rearrangement joins TRBV7-2 to TRBJ1-2, with 7 bases that match TRBD1. Trimming removed 6 bases from V and 4 bases from J; junction bases left unmatched: 8. This CDR3 has 14 amino acids. Germline lookup yields CDR1 SGHTA and CDR2 FQGNSA. The CDR3 protein is CASSRDREGYGYTF. DNA for the CDR3: TGTGCCAGCAGTCGTGACAGGGAGGGCTATGGCTACACCTTC.

This chain joins TRBV6-2 or TRBV6-3 and TRBJ1-6; D uncertain. This CDR3 spans 12 amino acids. Trimming pared 0 bases from V and 11 bases from J, leaving 5 bases between. The germline gives CDR1 MNHEY, CDR2 SVGEGT. The CDR3 DNA follows: TGTGCCAGCAGTTACTCGATCACACCCCTCCACTTT. Translating it yields CASSYSITPLHF.

This clonotype has just a few counts. The chain joins TRBV27 to TRBJ1-5; unclear D gene. The germline V gene has CDR1 MNHEY and CDR2 SMNVEV (reference sequence). V was trimmed by 6 bases and J by 3 bases, leaving 3 bases between them. The CDR3 has 11 amino acids. The CDR3 loop reads CASRFNQPQHF. CDR3 DNA: TGTGCCAGCAGGTTCAATCAGCCCCAGCATTTT.

The chain recombines TRBV7-2 with TRBJ2-3; D may match TRBD1 or TRBD2 (7 bases each). V lost 4 bases and J lost 10, with 24 bases in between. This CDR3 has 16 amino acids. The germline V gene encodes CDR1 SGHTA and CDR2 FQGNSA. The CDR3 protein is CASSSQTGRQGGAQYF. CDR3 bases: TGTGCCAGCAGCTCGCAGACAGGGAGACAAGGGGGGGCGCAGTATTTT.

The genes are TRBV7-6 and TRBJ2-5; 10 bases agree with TRBD1. Germline CDR1 and CDR2: SGHVS and FNYEAQ. The trim removed 4 bases at V and 5 bases at J, leaving 10 bases unmatched. CDR3 length: 16 residues. The CDR3 DNA sequence: TGTGCCAGCAGCTCTAGTGGGACAGGGGCAGGGGAGACCCAGTACTTC. Residues: CASSSSGTGAGETQYF. Supplemented by reference TRBV7-6 and TRBJ2-5, the full variable domain reads GAGVSQSPRYKVTKRGQDVALRCDPISGHVSLYWYRQALGQGPEFLTYFNYEAQQDKSGLPNDRFSAERPEGSISTLTIQRTEQRDSAMYRCASSSSGTGAGETQYFGPGTRLLVL.

This chain connects TRBV4-2 to TRBJ2-5; D remains unclear. The CDR3 extends over 14 amino acids. From germline, CDR1 is LGHNA and CDR2 YNFKEQ. Trimming cost V 3 bases and J 1 base, with 9 bases left between them. The CDR3 here is CASSHVLAQETQYF. The DNA for the CDR3 is TGTGCCAGCAGCCACGTGTTAGCCCAAGAGACCCAGTACTTC.

The table lists this clonotype with a few counts. The rearrangement joins TRBV6-1 to TRBJ2-5; D is ambiguous. CDR3 length equals 14 residues. Germline V CDR1 and CDR2: MNHNS, SASEGT. Trimming took off 8 bases at V and 2 bases at J, with 15 bases between the two ends. Written as DNA, the CDR3 is TGTGCCAGCTTCCCGGGTGGGCGGCAAGAGACCCAGTACTTC. Translation: CASFPGGRQETQYF.

This clonotype is medium-sized within its sample. The chain has TRBV20-1 and TRBJ2-7; D remains ambiguous. CDR1 and CDR2 (germline): DFQATT, SNEGSKA (reference sequence). V shed 3 bases and J shed 0 bases, with 9 bases lying between them. The CDR3 runs to 13 residues. This chain's CDR3 is CSARRQDSYEQYF. As DNA, the CDR3 is TGCAGTGCTAGGAGGCAGGACTCCTACGAGCAGTACTTC.

The V gene is TRBV19, the J gene TRBJ1-5, with unresolved D. V was shortened by 2 bases and J by 1 base, with 9 bases between the two germline ends. This CDR3 is built from 15 residues. Looked up from germline, CDR1 is LNHDA and CDR2 is SQIVND (reference sequence). The CDR3 bases are TGTGCCAGTAGTATAACCGGGTACAGCAATCAGCCCCAGCATTTT. It translates to CASSITGYSNQPQHF.

The chain has TRBV20-1 and TRBJ1-5; TRBD1 matches 9 bases. Looked up from germline, CDR1 is DFQATT and CDR2 is SNEGSKA (reference sequence). This CDR3 region has 14 residues. Trimming at V came to 7 bases and at J to 6 bases, leaving 10 bases not matched to a gene. DNA for the CDR3: TGCAGTGTAAAACCGGGACAGGGATTTCAGCCCCAGCATTTT. The encoded protein is CSVKPGQGFQPQHF.

The genes are TRBV5-1 and TRBJ1-1; the D is unclear. CDR1 is SGHRS and CDR2 is YFSETQ in the germline V gene. V lost 1 base to trimming and J lost 4 bases, with 8 bases between them. The CDR3 runs 13 residues. The CDR3 nucleotides are TGCGCCAGCAGCTTGAGTGCTAGCACTGAAGCTTTCTTT. Protein: CASSLSASTEAFF.

This chain joins TRBV28 and TRBJ2-3, with 7 bases fitting TRBD2. The CDR3 consists of 16 residues. Germline V gene data show CDR1 as MDHEN and CDR2 as SYDVKM. With 4 bases clipped from V and 0 bases from J, the junction kept 7 bases outside the gene matches. CDR3 DNA sequence: TGTGCCAGCAGTTCCCCAGGGAGGGGTAGCACAGATACGCAGTATTTT. Amino acids: CASSSPGRGSTDTQYF.